This passage covers 20 T cell receptor beta chains from one sample sequenced in a study of long-term antiretroviral therapy in people with HIV. The authors ran the immunoSEQ assay, v3.0, at survey level. TCRdb keeps only in-frame clones here, not all; method: immunoSEQ multiplex PCR. Of 20,000 to 25,000 clones listed, 80% to 90% are singletons. This specimen consisted of unsorted PBMCs, obtained 1.2 years after starting antiretroviral therapy. These TCRs come from a man aged 50-59 years with HIV.

The chain uses TRBV27 and TRBJ1-4, with D perhaps matching TRBD1 (6 bases). The CDR3 runs 14 residues. V was clipped by 2 bases and J by 8 bases, with 12 bases between them. Germline assignment: CDR1 MNHEY and CDR2 SMNVEV (reference sequence). CDR3 in DNA: TGTGCCAGCAGTTTAATGGGGGCGGGGGAAAAACTGTTTTTT. Encoded protein: CASSLMGAGEKLFF.

This sequence joins TRBV27 and TRBJ1-5; D uncertain. Germline assignment: CDR1 MNHEY and CDR2 SMNVEV (reference sequence). Trimming took 3 bases from V and 2 from J, leaving 8 bases between them. The length of the CDR3 is 14 residues. CDR3 loop: CASSLSTGNQPQHF. The CDR3 coding sequence is TGTGCCAGCAGTTTGAGCACGGGCAATCAGCCCCAGCATTTT.

The chain joins TRBV27 to TRBJ1-5, with D possibly being TRBD1 (6 bases). Germline V gives CDR1 MNHEY, CDR2 SMNVEV (reference sequence). The CDR3 covers 14 residues. Trimming took 8 bases from V and 2 from J, leaving 13 bases between them. The CDR3 protein is CASGTGMGNQPQHF. The CDR3 DNA reads as TGTGCCAGCGGCACAGGGATGGGCAATCAGCCCCAGCATTTT.

This chain uses TRBV7-9 with TRBJ2-6; 8 bases fit TRBD1. Per germline, CDR1 SEHNR and CDR2 FQNEAQ (reference sequence). The CDR3 totals 18 residues. V gave up 0 bases and J gave up 0 bases; unmatched junction bases: 4. The CDR3 sequence is CASSLAAQGGSGANVLTF. In nucleotides, the CDR3 is TGTGCCAGCAGCTTAGCTGCACAGGGGGGCTCTGGGGCCAACGTCCTGACTTTC.

V is TRBV14 and J is TRBJ2-7; no clear D. This CDR3 is built from 12 residues. V was clipped by 0 bases and J by 4 bases, with 4 bases between them. In germline, CDR1 is SGHDN, CDR2 FVKESK. The CDR3 loop is CASSQDQYEQYF. In DNA, the CDR3 is TGTGCCAGCAGCCAAGATCAGTACGAGCAGTACTTC.

The chain carries TRBV7-3 and TRBJ2-2; no clear D. This CDR3 spans 15 amino acids. In germline, CDR1 is SGHTA, CDR2 FQGTGA. V lost 3 bases and J 5 bases, leaving 13 bases between the germline ends. The CDR3 sequence: CASSFPSKGTGELFF. The DNA of the CDR3 is TGTGCCAGCAGCTTTCCCAGCAAAGGGACCGGGGAGCTGTTTTTT.

This chain links TRBV30 with TRBJ2-3; tentative D call: TRBD1 (6 bases). The CDR3 runs 15 residues. The V end was cut by 0 bases, the J end by 2 bases, with 12 bases between. Germline V gives CDR1 GTSNPN, CDR2 SVGIG (reference sequence). The CDR3 reads CAWSVLLGATDTQYF. CDR3 nucleotides: TGTGCCTGGAGTGTACTATTGGGGGCCACAGATACGCAGTATTTT.

The J gene is TRBJ1-1, the V gene TRBV13, with D possibly TRBD1 on 6 matching bases. The CDR3 has 13 residues. Germline-derived CDR1 and CDR2 are PRHDT and FYEKMQ (reference sequence). Trimming removed 4 bases at V and 7 bases at J, with 13 bases between. CDR3 coding DNA: TGTGCCAGCAGCTCCGGGGCACAGGGTGAAGCTTTCTTT. This encodes CASSSGAQGEAFF.

This clone appeared once. The chain uses TRBV7-9 and TRBJ2-7; D not resolved. The CDR3 sequence is 11 residues long. The V and J ends lost 5 bases and 1 base respectively, with 3 bases between them. The germline V gene has CDR1 SEHNR and CDR2 FQNEAQ (reference sequence). The CDR3 DNA follows: TGTGCCAGCAGCCCATCCTACGAGCAGTACTTC. This encodes CASSPSYEQYF.

This sequence joins TRBV6-1 and TRBJ2-3; D possibly corresponds to TRBD2 (5 bases). V lost 2 bases and J lost 1, with 10 bases in between. CDR3 length equals 15 residues. CDR1 is MNHNS, CDR2 SASEGT, per germline. CDR3 sequence (DNA): TGTGCCAGCAGTGAAAAGGTGGAGGGCACAGATACGCAGTATTTT. It translates to CASSEKVEGTDTQYF.

The chain is built from TRBV6-5 and TRBJ1-1; 8 nucleotides match TRBD1. Germline values: CDR1 MNHEY, CDR2 SVGAGI. This CDR3 spans 15 amino acids. Germline trimming cut 3 bases from V and 6 bases from J; bases unmatched to any gene: 9. In DNA form, the CDR3 reads TGTGCCAGCAGTTATACAGGACAGGGAAGGTCTGAAGCTTTCTTT. This codes for CASSYTGQGRSEAFF.

The chain combines TRBV2 with TRBJ1-5, with D hard to call. V lost 7 bases, J lost 3 bases, and 10 bases lay in between. The length of the CDR3 is 13 residues. Germline lookup yields CDR1 SNHLY and CDR2 FYNNEI. The CDR3 reads CASTGQINQPQHF. CDR3 DNA: TGTGCCAGCACCGGGCAGATCAATCAGCCCCAGCATTTT.

The V call is TRBV29-1, the J call TRBJ1-2; no firm D call. Germline V CDR1 and CDR2: SQVTM, ANQGSEA. Trimming took off 2 bases at V and 4 bases at J, with 8 bases between the two ends. The CDR3 is made up of 12 amino acids. The CDR3 reads CSVEQASYGYTF. In DNA form, the CDR3 reads TGCAGCGTTGAACAGGCGTCCTATGGCTACACCTTC.

The gene calls are TRBV10-3 and TRBJ1-2; the D gene is possibly TRBD1 (6 bases). There are 15 residues in the CDR3. The V gene's germline CDR1 is ENHRY and CDR2 SYGVKD. V lost 4 bases to trimming and J lost 2 bases, with 14 bases between them. The CDR3 DNA follows: TGTGCCATCAGTGGGACAGCAGCCCGAAACTATGGCTACACCTTC. Protein: CAISGTAARNYGYTF.

The rearrangement joins TRBV4-1 to TRBJ2-1; 7 bases line up with TRBD1. With V trimmed by 0 bases and J by 7 bases, 9 bases remained unmatched. The germline V gene encodes CDR1 MGHRA and CDR2 YSYEKL. This CDR3 is 16 amino acids long. The CDR3 sequence: CASSQEGTQGKNEQFF. The CDR3, as DNA: TGCGCCAGCAGCCAAGAGGGGACACAGGGGAAGAATGAGCAGTTCTTC.

This chain links TRBV2 with TRBJ1-6; 9 bases agree with TRBD1. Trimming cost V 6 bases and J 7 bases; bases outside gene matches: 7. CDR3 length: 15 residues. Germline V CDR1 and CDR2: SNHLY, FYNNEI. CDR3 in amino acids: CASRKDRGWNSPLHF. DNA for the CDR3: TGTGCCAGCAGGAAGGACAGGGGCTGGAATTCACCCCTCCACTTT.

As for this clone: Germline is not matched at one junction end, which may reflect a read error. J is TRBJ2-7 and V is TRBV10-2; D uncertain. CDR1 and CDR2 from the germline V gene are WSHSY and SAAADI. There are 13 residues in the CDR3. The CDR3: CASREWQTYEQYF. As DNA, the CDR3 is TGCGCCAGCAGGGAGTGGCAGACCTACGAGCAGTACTTC.

The chain uses TRBV7-9 and TRBJ2-7, with D perhaps matching TRBD1 (5 bases). Germline V lookup: CDR1 SEHNR, CDR2 FQNEAQ (reference sequence). The CDR3 spans 15 residues. V lost 7 bases and J lost 4, with 20 bases in between. The CDR3 DNA sequence: TGTGCCAGCACCCTAGGGGCCTCTCAAAAGTACGAGCAGTACTTC. It specifies CASTLGASQKYEQYF.

The chain has TRBV6-1 and TRBJ1-4; D not certain. The V end was cut by 6 bases, the J end by 3 bases, with 11 bases between. CDR3 size: 14 residues. The V gene's germline CDR1 is MNHNS and CDR2 SASEGT. The CDR3 is CASRLTGSNEKLFF. The CDR3 DNA is TGTGCCAGCAGGCTGACGGGGTCTAATGAAAAACTGTTTTTT.

This clone was counted a single time. V is TRBV28 and J is TRBJ2-2, with D uncertain. Looked up from germline, CDR1 is MDHEN and CDR2 is SYDVKM. CDR3 size: 12 residues. Between the trimmed V and J ends, which lost 8 bases and 7 bases, there was a span of 11 bases. CDR3 in amino acids: CASWAGHGELFF. The CDR3 nucleotides are TGTGCCAGCTGGGCAGGTCACGGGGAGCTGTTTTTT.